This T cell receptor beta chain came from a study of T cell responses to AZD1222 COVID-19 vaccine. This CDR3 spans 16 amino acids. After removal of 0 bases from V and 3 bases from J, the junction contained 7 bases not matched to a gene. Germline CDR1 and CDR2: MNHNS and SASEGT. Repertoires were generated with immunoSEQ multiplex PCR, while TCRdb's copy carries only in-frame clones and drops some. The repertoire holds roughly 140,000 clones, roughly 92% seen once, with approximately 1.5% in the top ten. The material sequenced was peripheral blood, taken on day 0 of AZD1222 vaccination. The chain uses TRBV6-1 and TRBJ2-7; 8 bases align to TRBD1. The clonotype was recovered from an adult in good health. CDR3 region: CASSEAARGRIYEQYF. The CDR3 DNA is TGTGCCAGCAGTGAAGCAGCCAGGGGGCGTATCTACGAGCAGTACTTC.